The present entry profiles one TCR beta chain with its context. Its antigen remains unidentified. Using RNA transcripts as the source, TCR beta CDR3 regions were amplified. Using the HTBI primer set, a first-round RT-PCR was run on the TCR CDR3. TCRdb analysed the multiplex PCR reads with MiXCR anew, one entry per CDR3 protein. The sample includes about 200,000 distinct CDR3 sequences, roughly 15% of them seen just once. Calling Graves' hyperthyroidism stable meant ophthalmopathy did not progress within 18 months. Newly diagnosed hyperthyroidism patients aged 18 to 65 years had disease lasting under 2 months. The data were taken from a study of T cells in Graves' hyperthyroidism and ophthalmopathy. Looked up from germline, CDR1 is LGHNA and CDR2 is YNFKEQ. The CDR3 spans 15 residues. V dropped 0 bases and J dropped 2 bases, with 11 bases sitting between them. Overall study findings and caveats: Using 13 V-J features, a model discriminated ophthalmopathy from stable hyperthyroidism.

The sample taken for sequencing was blood. The genes are TRBV4-2 and TRBJ2-7, with D maybe TRBD2 (6 bases). This receptor was taken from a man aged 50-60 years with Graves' hyperthyroidism. This CDR3 is CASSQDPTSTYEQYF. CDR3 bases: TGTGCCAGCAGCCAAGATCCCACTAGCACCTACGAGCAGTACTTC.